The clone carrying this TCR beta chain was seen only once. The V gene lost 3 bases and the J gene lost 2 bases, with 15 bases spanning the gap. The germline CDR1 and CDR2 sequences are SGHAT and FQNNGV. The length of the CDR3 is 16 residues. The sample originates from a study of shared clonotypes between healthy human individuals. This table comes from immunoSEQ multiplex PCR, and its TCRdb copy is limited to in-frame clones, with some not included. The repertoire holds millions of clones, with around 94% as singletons. The chain employs TRBV11-2 and TRBJ2-3; D is possibly TRBD1 (5 bases). Sequencing was performed on naive CD4+ T cells sorted from blood. Subset meaning: CD45RA+ positively selected. The source is a man between 18 and 29 years old in good health. In DNA, the CDR3 is TGTGCCAGCAGCTTCAGGGCATCCGCCGCCACAGATACGCAGTATTTT. Translating it yields CASSFRASAATDTQYF.